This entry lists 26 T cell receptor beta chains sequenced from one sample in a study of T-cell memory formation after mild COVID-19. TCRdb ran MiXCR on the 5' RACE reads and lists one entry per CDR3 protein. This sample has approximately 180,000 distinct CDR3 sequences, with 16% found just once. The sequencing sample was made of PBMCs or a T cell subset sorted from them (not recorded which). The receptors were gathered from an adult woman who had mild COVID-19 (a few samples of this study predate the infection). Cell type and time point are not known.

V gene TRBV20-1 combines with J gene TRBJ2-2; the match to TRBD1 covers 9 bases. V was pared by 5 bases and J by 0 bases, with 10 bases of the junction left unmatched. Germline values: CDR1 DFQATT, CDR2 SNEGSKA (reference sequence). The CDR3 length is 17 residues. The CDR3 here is CSAPSGTGKPNTGELFF. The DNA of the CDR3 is TGCAGTGCTCCATCCGGGACAGGGAAACCGAACACCGGGGAGCTGTTTTTT.

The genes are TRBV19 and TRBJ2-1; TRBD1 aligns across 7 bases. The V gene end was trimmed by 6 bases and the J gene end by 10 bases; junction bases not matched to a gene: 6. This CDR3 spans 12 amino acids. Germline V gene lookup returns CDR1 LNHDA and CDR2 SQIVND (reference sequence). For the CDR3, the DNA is TGTGCCAGTAGGGACAGGAGAAGGGAGCAGTTCTTC. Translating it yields CASRDRRREQFF.

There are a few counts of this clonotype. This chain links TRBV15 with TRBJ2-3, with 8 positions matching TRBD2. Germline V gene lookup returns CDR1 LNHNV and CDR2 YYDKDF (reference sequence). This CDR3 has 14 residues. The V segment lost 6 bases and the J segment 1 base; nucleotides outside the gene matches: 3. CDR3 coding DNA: TGTGCCACCAGGCGGGGGGCCCGCACAGATACGCAGTATTTT. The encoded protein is CATRRGARTDTQYF. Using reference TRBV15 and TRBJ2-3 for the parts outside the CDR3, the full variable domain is DAMVIQNPRYQVTQFGKPVTLSCSQTLNHNVMYWYQQKSSQAPKLLFHYYDKDFNNEADTPDNFQSRRPNTSFCFLDIRSPGLGDTAMYLCATRRGARTDTQYFGPGTRLTVL.

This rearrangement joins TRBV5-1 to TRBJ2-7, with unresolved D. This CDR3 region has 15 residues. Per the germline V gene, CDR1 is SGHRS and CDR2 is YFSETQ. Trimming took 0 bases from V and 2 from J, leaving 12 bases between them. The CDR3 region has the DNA TGCGCCAGCAGCTTGGGGCAGGCGCTCGCCTACGAGCAGTACTTC. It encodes CASSLGQALAYEQYF. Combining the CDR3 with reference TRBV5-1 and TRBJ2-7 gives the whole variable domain KAGVTQTPRYLIKTRGQQVTLSCSPISGHRSVSWYQQTPGQGLQFLFEYFSETQRNKGNFPGRFSGRQFSNSRSEMNVSTLELGDSALYLCASSLGQALAYEQYFGPGTRLTVT.

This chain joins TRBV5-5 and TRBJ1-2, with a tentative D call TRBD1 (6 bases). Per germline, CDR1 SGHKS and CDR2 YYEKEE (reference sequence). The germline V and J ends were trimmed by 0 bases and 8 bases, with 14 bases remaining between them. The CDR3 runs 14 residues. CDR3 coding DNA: TGTGCCAGCAGCTTGGCCCTGGGGGCTCAAGGCTACACCTTC. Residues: CASSLALGAQGYTF.

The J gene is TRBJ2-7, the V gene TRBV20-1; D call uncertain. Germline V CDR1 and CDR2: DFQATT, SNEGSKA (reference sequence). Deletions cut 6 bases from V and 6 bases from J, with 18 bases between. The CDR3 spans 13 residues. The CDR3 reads CSAPRPPFSEQYF. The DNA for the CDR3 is TGCAGTGCCCCCCGACCGCCCTTCTCCGAGCAGTACTTC.

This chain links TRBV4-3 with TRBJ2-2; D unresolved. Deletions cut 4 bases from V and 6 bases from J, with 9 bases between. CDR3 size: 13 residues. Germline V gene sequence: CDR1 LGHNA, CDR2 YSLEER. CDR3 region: CASSPQRAGELFF. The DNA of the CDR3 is TGCGCCAGCAGCCCCCAAAGGGCCGGGGAGCTGTTTTTT.

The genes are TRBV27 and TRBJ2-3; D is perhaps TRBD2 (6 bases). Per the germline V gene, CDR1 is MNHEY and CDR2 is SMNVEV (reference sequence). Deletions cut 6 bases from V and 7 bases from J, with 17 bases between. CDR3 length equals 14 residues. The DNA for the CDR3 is TGTGCCAGCAGCCGGCGAGGCGGGGCAAATACGCAGTATTTT. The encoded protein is CASSRRGGANTQYF.

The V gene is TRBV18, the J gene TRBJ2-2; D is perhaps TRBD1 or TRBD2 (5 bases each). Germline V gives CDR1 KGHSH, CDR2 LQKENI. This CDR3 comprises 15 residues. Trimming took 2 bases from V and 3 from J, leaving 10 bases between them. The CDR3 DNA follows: TGTGCCAGCTCACCAGGGGGAACGGACACCGGGGAGCTGTTTTTT. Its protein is CASSPGGTDTGELFF.

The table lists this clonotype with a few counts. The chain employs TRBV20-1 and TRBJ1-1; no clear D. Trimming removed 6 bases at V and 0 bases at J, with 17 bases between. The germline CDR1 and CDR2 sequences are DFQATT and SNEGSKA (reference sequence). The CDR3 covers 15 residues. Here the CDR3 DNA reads TGCAGTGCCACCCCAACTGGACGGTTGAACACTGAAGCTTTCTTT. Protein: CSATPTGRLNTEAFF.

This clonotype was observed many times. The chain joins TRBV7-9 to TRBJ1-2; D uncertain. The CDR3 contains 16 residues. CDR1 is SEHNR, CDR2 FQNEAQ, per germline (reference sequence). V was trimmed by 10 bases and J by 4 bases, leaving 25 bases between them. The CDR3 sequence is CAIAPPGRPLSYGYTF. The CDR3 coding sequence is TGTGCCATCGCGCCCCCCGGCAGGCCTTTGAGCTATGGCTACACCTTC. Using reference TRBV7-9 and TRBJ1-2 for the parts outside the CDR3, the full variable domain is DTGVSQNPRHKITKRGQNVTFRCDPISEHNRLYWYRQTLGQGPEFLTYFQNEAQLEKSRLLSDRFSAERPKGSFSTLEIQRTEQGDSAMYLCAIAPPGRPLSYGYTFGSGTRLTVV.

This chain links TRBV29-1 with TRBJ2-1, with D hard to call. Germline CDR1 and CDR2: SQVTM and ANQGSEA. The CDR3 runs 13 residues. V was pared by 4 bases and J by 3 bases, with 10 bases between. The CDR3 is CSVVAAYYNEQFF. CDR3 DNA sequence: TGCAGCGTTGTTGCGGCTTACTACAATGAGCAGTTCTTC.

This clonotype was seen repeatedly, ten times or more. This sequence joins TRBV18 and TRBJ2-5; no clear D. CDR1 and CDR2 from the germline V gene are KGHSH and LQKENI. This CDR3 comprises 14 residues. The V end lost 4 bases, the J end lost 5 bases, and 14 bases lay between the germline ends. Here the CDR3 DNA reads TGTGCCAGCTCACTAGCAGGAATGGAGGAGACCCAGTACTTC. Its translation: CASSLAGMEETQYF.

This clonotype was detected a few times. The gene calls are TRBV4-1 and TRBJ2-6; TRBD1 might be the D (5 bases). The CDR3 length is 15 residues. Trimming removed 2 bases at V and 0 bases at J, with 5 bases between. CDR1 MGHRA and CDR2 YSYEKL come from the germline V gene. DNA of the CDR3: TGCGCCAGCAGCCAAAGGGGCTCTGGGGCCAACGTCCTGACTTTC. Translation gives CASSQRGSGANVLTF.

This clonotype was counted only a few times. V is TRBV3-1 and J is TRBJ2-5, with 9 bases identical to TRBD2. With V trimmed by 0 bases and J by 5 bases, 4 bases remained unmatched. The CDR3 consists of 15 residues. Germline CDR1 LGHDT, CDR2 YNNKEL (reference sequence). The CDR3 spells CASSQEGLAWETQYF. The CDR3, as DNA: TGTGCCAGCAGCCAAGAGGGACTAGCATGGGAGACCCAGTACTTC.

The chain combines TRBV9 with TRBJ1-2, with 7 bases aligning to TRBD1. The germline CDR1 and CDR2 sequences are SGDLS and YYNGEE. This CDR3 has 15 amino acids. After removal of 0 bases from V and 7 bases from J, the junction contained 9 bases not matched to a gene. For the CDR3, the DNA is TGTGCCAGCAGCGTAGTAGTAGGGGGCATAGCTGGCTACACCTTC. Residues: CASSVVVGGIAGYTF.

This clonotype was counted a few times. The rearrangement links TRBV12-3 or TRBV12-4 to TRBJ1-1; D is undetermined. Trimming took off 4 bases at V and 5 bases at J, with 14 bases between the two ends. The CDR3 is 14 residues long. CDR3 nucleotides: TGTGCCAGCAGTTCGGGTCCCGGGCGGACTGAAGCTTTCTTT. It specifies CASSSGPGRTEAFF.

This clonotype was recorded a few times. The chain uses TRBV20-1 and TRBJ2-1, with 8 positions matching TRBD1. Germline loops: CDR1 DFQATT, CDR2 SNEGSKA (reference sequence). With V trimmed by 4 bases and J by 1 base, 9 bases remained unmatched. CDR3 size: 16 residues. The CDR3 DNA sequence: TGCAGTGCTACCGGGACAGGACGACTATCCTACAATGAGCAGTTCTTC. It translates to CSATGTGRLSYNEQFF.

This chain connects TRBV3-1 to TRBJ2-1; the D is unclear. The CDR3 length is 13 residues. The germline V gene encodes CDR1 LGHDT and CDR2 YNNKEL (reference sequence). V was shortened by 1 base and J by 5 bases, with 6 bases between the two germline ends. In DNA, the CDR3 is TGTGCCAGCAGCCAAGCCCCACACAATGAGCAGTTCTTC. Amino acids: CASSQAPHNEQFF.

The CDR3, as DNA: TGTGCCAGCTCACTGACCGGGACAGGGGGCCGCAATGAGCAGTTCTTC. It specifies CASSLTGTGGRNEQFF. The chain is built from TRBV18 and TRBJ2-1; TRBD1 matches at 12 bases. This CDR3 contains 16 residues. Germline lookup yields CDR1 KGHSH and CDR2 LQKENI. V shed 4 bases, J shed 6 bases, and the junction held 7 bases outside the gene matches.

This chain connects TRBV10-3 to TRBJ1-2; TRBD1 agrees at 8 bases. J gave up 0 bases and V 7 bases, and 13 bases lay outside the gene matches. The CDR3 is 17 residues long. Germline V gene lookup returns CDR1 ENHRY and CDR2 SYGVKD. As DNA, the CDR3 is TGTGCCATCACCAGGGGGCCGTGGGATCTGGCTAACTATGGCTACACCTTC. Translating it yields CAITRGPWDLANYGYTF.

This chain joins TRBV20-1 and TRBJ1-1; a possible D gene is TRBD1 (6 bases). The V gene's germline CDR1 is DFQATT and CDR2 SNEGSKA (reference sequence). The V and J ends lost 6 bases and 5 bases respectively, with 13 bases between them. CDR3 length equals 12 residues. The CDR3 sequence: CSAILTGTEAFF. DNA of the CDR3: TGCAGTGCGATACTTACAGGGACTGAAGCTTTCTTT.

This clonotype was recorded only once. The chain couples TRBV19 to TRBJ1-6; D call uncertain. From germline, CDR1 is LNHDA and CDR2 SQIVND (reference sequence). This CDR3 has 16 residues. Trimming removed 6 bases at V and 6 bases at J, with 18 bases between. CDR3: CASSLTRDNLNSPLHF. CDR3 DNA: TGTGCCAGTAGCCTCACCCGGGATAACCTTAATTCACCCCTCCACTTT.

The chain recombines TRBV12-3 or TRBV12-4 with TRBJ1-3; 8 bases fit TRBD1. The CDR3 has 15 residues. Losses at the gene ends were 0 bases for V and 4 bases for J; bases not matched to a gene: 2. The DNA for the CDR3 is TGTGCCAGCAGTTTAGCGACAGGGGTCGGAAACACCATATATTTT. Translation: CASSLATGVGNTIYF.

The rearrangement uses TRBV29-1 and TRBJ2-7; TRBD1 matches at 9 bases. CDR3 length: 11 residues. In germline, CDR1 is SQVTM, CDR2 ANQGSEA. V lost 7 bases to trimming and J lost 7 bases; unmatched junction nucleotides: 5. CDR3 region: CSADRGFEQYF. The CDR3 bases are TGCAGCGCCGACAGGGGGTTTGAGCAGTACTTC.

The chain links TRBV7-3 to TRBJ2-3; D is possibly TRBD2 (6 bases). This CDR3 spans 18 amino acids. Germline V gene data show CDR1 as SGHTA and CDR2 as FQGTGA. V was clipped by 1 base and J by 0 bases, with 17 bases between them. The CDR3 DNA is TGTGCCAGCAGCTTAAAGCCCGTTCCGGGACTTAGCACAGATACGCAGTATTTT. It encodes CASSLKPVPGLSTDTQYF.